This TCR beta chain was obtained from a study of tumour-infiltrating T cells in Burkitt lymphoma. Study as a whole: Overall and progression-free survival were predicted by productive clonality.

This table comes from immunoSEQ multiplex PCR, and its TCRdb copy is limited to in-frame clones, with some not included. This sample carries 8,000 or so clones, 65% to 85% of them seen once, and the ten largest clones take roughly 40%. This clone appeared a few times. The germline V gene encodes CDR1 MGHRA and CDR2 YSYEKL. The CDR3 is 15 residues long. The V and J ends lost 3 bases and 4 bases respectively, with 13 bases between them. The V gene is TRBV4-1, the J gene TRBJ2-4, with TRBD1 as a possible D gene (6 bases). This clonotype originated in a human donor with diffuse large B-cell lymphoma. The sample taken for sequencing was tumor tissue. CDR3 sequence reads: CASSHSGGQKNIQYF. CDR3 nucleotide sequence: TGCGCCAGCAGCCATTCCGGTGGACAGAAAAACATTCAGTACTTC.